Described below is a single TCR beta chain sequence and its context. This CDR3 is 14 amino acids long. V lost 5 bases and J 3 bases, leaving 14 bases between the germline ends. Germline V gene sequence: CDR1 MNHEY, CDR2 SVGAGI. The data belong to a study of Ad26.COV2.S vaccination and SARS-CoV-2 variants. Some clones are missing from TCRdb's copy, which holds only in-frame ones; the method was immunoSEQ multiplex PCR. The sample holds some 320,000 clones; about 86% are singletons and the top ten take 1.5% to 2.5%. Treatment specified: 15 to 20 received Ad26.COV2.S at low or high dose, single or two shots; several received placebo; per-sample allocation not given. All samples were drawn on day 63, counting from the first vaccine or placebo injection. This Boston cohort included adults aged 18-55 years.

V is TRBV6-5 and J is TRBJ2-7, with D perhaps matching TRBD1 or TRBD2 (5 bases each). The sequence derives from a person aged 18-60 years who received the Ad26.COV2.S COVID-19 vaccine or a placebo. The sample was peripheral blood, taken in a trial of Ad26.COV2.S vaccine versus placebo. This CDR3 is CASSRPGRDYEQYF. The CDR3 nucleotides are TGTGCCAGCAGTAGACCGGGACGGGACTACGAGCAGTACTTC.